The 25 T cell receptor beta chains presented below share a single source sample, sequenced in a study of vaccination effects on CD4 cells after COVID-19. Produced via immunoSEQ multiplex PCR; TCRdb's table is partial and in-frame only. The table records 25,000 to 35,000 clones, 65% to 90% of them present only once. ViraFEST expansion of antigen-specific CD4+ T cells with viral peptide pools preceded sequencing. With approximately ten days of culture completed, CD4+ T cells were isolated. Participants got two doses of BNT162b2 or mRNA-1273 vaccine. These TCRs are of unknown antigen specificity. Sample: CD4+ T cells from PBMCs cultured with SARS-CoV-2 spike peptides, taken after COVID-19 vaccination. These TCRs come from a human donor who received a COVID-19 vaccine. Some clones in this sample may be carry-over from other donors' samples.

V is TRBV4-1 and J is TRBJ1-1; D unresolved. The germline V gene has CDR1 MGHRA and CDR2 YSYEKL. V lost 4 bases and J lost 3, with 9 bases in between. The CDR3 has 13 residues. In DNA, the CDR3 is TGCGCCAGCAGCCCAACGGATTACACTGAAGCTTTCTTT. Translated: CASSPTDYTEAFF.

The chain carries TRBV5-1 and TRBJ2-5; 9 bases fit TRBD1. Germline V gene data show CDR1 as SGHRS and CDR2 as YFSETQ. The CDR3 spans 16 residues. The J segment lost 4 bases and the V segment lost 4 bases, leaving 11 bases of the junction unmatched. Here the CDR3 reads CASSATGTGYLETQYF. As DNA, the CDR3 is TGCGCCAGCAGCGCTACCGGGACAGGGTACCTAGAGACCCAGTACTTC. The full variable domain, rest sourced from reference TRBV5-1 and TRBJ2-5, is KAGVTQTPRYLIKTRGQQVTLSCSPISGHRSVSWYQQTPGQGLQFLFEYFSETQRNKGNFPGRFSGRQFSNSRSEMNVSTLELGDSALYLCASSATGTGYLETQYFGPGTRLLVL.

This chain connects TRBV6-5 to TRBJ1-1; 8 bases fit TRBD1. The CDR3 totals 14 residues. From germline, CDR1 is MNHEY and CDR2 SVGAGI. With V trimmed by 6 bases and J by 6 bases, 9 bases remained unmatched. The DNA of the CDR3 is TGTGCCAGCAGGAATGGACAGGGAAACTCTGAAGCTTTCTTT. Translation gives CASRNGQGNSEAFF.

The chain has TRBV11-2 and TRBJ2-7, with TRBD1 matching over 7 bases. Germline CDR1 is SGHAT and CDR2 is FQNNGV. V shed 2 bases, J shed 1 base, and the junction held 2 bases outside the gene matches. The CDR3 contains 14 residues. The CDR3 sequence is CASSLRQGSYEQYF. Here the CDR3 DNA reads TGTGCCAGCAGCTTAAGACAGGGATCCTACGAGCAGTACTTC.

The V call is TRBV28, the J call TRBJ1-1; no definite D call. The ends were cut back, 6 bases at V and 0 bases at J, with 8 bases in the middle. This CDR3 is 13 amino acids long. Germline lookup yields CDR1 MDHEN and CDR2 SYDVKM. The CDR3 DNA reads TGTGCCAGCAGGAGGGTTATGAACACTGAAGCTTTCTTT. Protein sequence: CASRRVMNTEAFF.

The genes are TRBV5-1 and TRBJ1-1; D unclear. The CDR3 has 15 residues. Germline loops: CDR1 SGHRS, CDR2 YFSETQ. V was cut by 0 bases and J by 1 base, with 10 bases left in between. The CDR3 reads CASSLAAVSNTEAFF. CDR3 bases: TGCGCCAGCAGCTTGGCCGCGGTGTCGAACACTGAAGCTTTCTTT.

The chain links TRBV5-4 to TRBJ2-2; 12 bases map to TRBD1. V was clipped by 3 bases and J by 3 bases; unmatched bases: 0. From germline, CDR1 is SGHNT and CDR2 YYREEE (reference sequence). The CDR3 has 15 amino acids. The CDR3 region has the DNA TGTGCCAGCAGCTGGGACAGGGGGCACACCGGGGAGCTGTTTTTT. Encoded protein: CASSWDRGHTGELFF. Together with reference TRBV5-4 and TRBJ2-2, the CDR3 gives the full variable domain: ETGVTQSPTHLIKTRGQQVTLRCSSQSGHNTVSWYQQALGQGPQFIFQYYREEENGRGNFPPRFSGLQFPNYSSELNVNALELDDSALYLCASSWDRGHTGELFFGEGSRLTVL.

The chain links TRBV2 to TRBJ1-4; weak D call: TRBD1 (6 bases). V gave up 7 bases and J gave up 8 bases, with 23 bases separating them. The CDR3 extends over 16 amino acids. CDR1 and CDR2 (germline): SNHLY, FYNNEI. For the CDR3, the DNA is TGTGCCAGCAACTTCAGGCCAGGGGAGGTTAAGGAAAAACTGTTTTTT. Its translation is CASNFRPGEVKEKLFF. Using reference TRBV2 and TRBJ1-4 for the parts outside the CDR3, the full variable domain is EPEVTQTPSHQVTQMGQEVILRCVPISNHLYFYWYRQILGQKVEFLVSFYNNEISEKSEIFDDQFSVERPDGSNFTLKIRSTKLEDSAMYFCASNFRPGEVKEKLFFGSGTQLSVL.

The genes are TRBV24-1 and TRBJ2-3; 8 bases fit TRBD1. Looked up from germline, CDR1 is KGHDR and CDR2 is SFDVKD. There are 17 residues in the CDR3. V lost 1 base to trimming and J lost 4 bases; unmatched junction nucleotides: 9. CDR3 loop: CATSDFGRQGQPDTQYF. CDR3 nucleotide sequence: TGTGCCACCAGTGATTTTGGGAGACAGGGGCAGCCAGATACGCAGTATTTT.

This chain uses TRBV19 with TRBJ1-2; D gene ambiguous. The V end lost 4 bases, the J end lost 0 bases, and 12 bases lay between the germline ends. Germline CDR1 LNHDA, CDR2 SQIVND (reference sequence). There are 15 residues in the CDR3. The CDR3 protein is CASSNQVIANYGYTF. CDR3 nucleotide sequence: TGTGCCAGTAGTAATCAAGTGATAGCTAACTATGGCTACACCTTC.

V is TRBV5-1 and J is TRBJ2-1, with TRBD1 identical over 10 bases. The CDR3 contains 13 residues. Germline V lookup: CDR1 SGHRS, CDR2 YFSETQ. Trimming cost V 5 bases and J 13 bases; bases outside gene matches: 9. The CDR3 sequence: CASRVGTGEKQFF. The DNA of the CDR3 is TGCGCCAGCAGGGTCGGGACAGGGGAGAAACAGTTCTTC. The full variable domain, rest sourced from reference TRBV5-1 and TRBJ2-1, is KAGVTQTPRYLIKTRGQQVTLSCSPISGHRSVSWYQQTPGQGLQFLFEYFSETQRNKGNFPGRFSGRQFSNSRSEMNVSTLELGDSALYLCASRVGTGEKQFFGPGTRLTVL.

Only one count was recorded for this clone. This chain connects TRBV3-1 (or the pseudogene TRBV3-2) to TRBJ2-1, with TRBD2 matching over 12 bases. Trimming took 1 base from V and 9 from J; bases not matched to a gene: 7. CDR1 and CDR2 (germline): LGHDT, YNNKEL (reference sequence). The CDR3 sequence is 16 residues long. The CDR3: CASSQGPSGGASEQFF. The CDR3 coding sequence is TGTGCCAGCAGCCAAGGGCCTAGCGGGGGGGCCAGTGAGCAGTTCTTC.

The chain's CDR3 is CASMTGQPAMNTEAFF. CDR3 coding DNA: TGTGCCAGTATGACAGGCCAACCAGCCATGAACACTGAAGCTTTCTTT. The V gene is TRBV19, the J gene TRBJ1-1, with a possible D match to TRBD1 (6 bases). The V and J ends lost 7 bases and 0 bases respectively, with 18 bases between them. Germline V CDR1 and CDR2: LNHDA, SQIVND (reference sequence). This CDR3 has 16 amino acids.

J is TRBJ2-7 and V is TRBV7-2; D gene unclear. Germline V lookup: CDR1 SGHTA, CDR2 FQGNSA. This CDR3 is 14 amino acids long. V lost 5 bases and J lost 4, with 15 bases in between. The DNA for the CDR3 is TGTGCCAGCAGCCCAGACACGTGGTCTTACGAGCAGTACGTC. It specifies CASSPDTWSYEQYV.

The V gene is TRBV5-1, the J gene TRBJ2-1; 8 bases are a match to TRBD2. Looked up from germline, CDR1 is SGHRS and CDR2 is YFSETQ. The CDR3 length is 15 residues. V lost 0 bases to trimming and J lost 8 bases; unmatched junction nucleotides: 7. The CDR3 coding sequence is TGCGCCAGCAGCTTGGCCCGAGCGGGGGAGTATGAGCAGTTCTTC. This gives the protein CASSLARAGEYEQFF.

The chain combines TRBV6-5 with TRBJ1-2, with 7 bases matching TRBD1. CDR3 length equals 16 residues. V was pared by 0 bases and J by 4 bases, with 8 bases of the junction left unmatched. CDR1 MNHEY and CDR2 SVGAGI come from the germline V gene. This chain's CDR3 is CASSYSNRGRGYGYTF. The DNA of the CDR3 is TGTGCCAGCAGTTACTCGAACAGGGGAAGGGGCTATGGCTACACCTTC.

The J gene is TRBJ2-3, the V gene TRBV18; D ambiguous. This CDR3 region has 12 residues. Trimming removed 2 bases from V and 2 bases from J, with 2 bases in between. The germline gives CDR1 KGHSH, CDR2 LQKENI. The CDR3 nucleotides read TGTGCCAGCTCACCAGACACAGATACGCAGTATTTT. Amino acid sequence: CASSPDTDTQYF.

The rearrangement joins TRBV3-1 (or the pseudogene TRBV3-2) to TRBJ1-5; D is perhaps TRBD1 (6 bases). V lost 4 bases and J lost 2, with 21 bases in between. Germline loops: CDR1 LGHDT, CDR2 YNNKEL (reference sequence). There are 18 residues in the CDR3. CDR3 DNA: TGTGCCAGCAGCCCCCGGGTTGGGGGGGCTTCGGGCAATCAGCCCCAGCATTTT. Protein sequence: CASSPRVGGASGNQPQHF.

The chain has TRBV3-1 (or the pseudogene TRBV3-2) and TRBJ1-4; TRBD1 is a possible D gene (5 bases). Germline V gene data show CDR1 as LGHDT and CDR2 as YNNKEL (reference sequence). CDR3 length: 13 residues. V was trimmed by 2 bases and J by 8 bases, leaving 9 bases between them. The CDR3 protein is CASSQNRGEKLFF. CDR3 nucleotides: TGTGCCAGCAGCCAAAATCGGGGGGAAAAACTGTTTTTT.

The V and J genes are TRBV7-2 and TRBJ1-1; a possible D gene is TRBD1 (6 bases). Trimming shortened V by 1 base and J by 0 bases, and 9 bases separated the two germline ends. The CDR3 covers 15 residues. The germline CDR1 and CDR2 sequences are SGHTA and FQGNSA. DNA for the CDR3: TGTGCCAGCAGCTTAGTACAGGGTGTGAACACTGAAGCTTTCTTT. Protein: CASSLVQGVNTEAFF.

The rearrangement uses TRBV9 and TRBJ2-3, with D uncertain. The CDR3 is 13 amino acids. Per germline, CDR1 SGDLS and CDR2 YYNGEE. V lost 3 bases to trimming and J lost 2 bases, with 7 bases between them. CDR3 amino acids: CASSGSYTDTQYF. As DNA, the CDR3 is TGTGCCAGCAGCGGATCCTACACAGATACGCAGTATTTT.

The chain combines TRBV7-2 with TRBJ1-5; D remains unclear. The ends were cut back, 5 bases at V and 1 base at J, with 9 bases in the middle. The CDR3 has 14 residues. CDR1 is SGHTA, CDR2 FQGNSA, per germline. Here the CDR3 DNA reads TGTGCCAGCAGCCCTGGACTCAGCAATCAGCCCCAGCATTTT. Protein sequence: CASSPGLSNQPQHF.

The chain couples TRBV6-6 to TRBJ1-2; D is perhaps TRBD1 (6 bases). CDR3 length: 15 residues. With 5 bases removed from V and 8 bases from J, the gap between germline ends came to 21 bases. Germline CDR1 and CDR2: MNHNY and SVGAGI (reference sequence). CDR3 bases: TGTGCCAGCAGTCCTACCTCAAGGGGGGTAGAGGGCTACACCTTC. It codes for CASSPTSRGVEGYTF.

The rearrangement joins TRBV7-7 to TRBJ1-1; D is unclear. The V gene lost 5 bases and the J gene lost 1 base, with 8 bases spanning the gap. CDR3 length equals 13 residues. Germline V gene data show CDR1 as SSHAT and CDR2 as FNYEAQ (reference sequence). DNA of the CDR3: TGTGCCAGCAGCCCTACACGGAACACTGAAGCTTTCTTT. Its protein product is CASSPTRNTEAFF.

This clone was found a few times. This chain links TRBV7-2 with TRBJ1-6, with 7 bases fitting TRBD1. Germline trimming cut 5 bases from V and 8 bases from J; bases unmatched to any gene: 9. The CDR3 has 15 amino acids. Germline V lookup: CDR1 SGHTA, CDR2 FQGNSA. CDR3 DNA: TGTGCCAGCAGCGTCCGGGACAGTACTTATTCACCCCTCCACTTT. Amino acid sequence: CASSVRDSTYSPLHF. The full variable domain, its missing parts supplied by reference TRBV7-2 and TRBJ1-6, is GAGVSQSPSNKVTEKGKDVELRCDPISGHTALYWYRQSLGQGLEFLIYFQGNSAPDKSGLPSDRFSAERTGGSVSTLTIQRTQQEDSAVYLCASSVRDSTYSPLHFGNGTRLTVT.